This TCR beta chain was sequenced for a study of blood T cell repertoires in COVID-19. The CDR3 runs to 12 residues. CDR1 is WSHSY, CDR2 SAAADI, per germline. V was trimmed by 6 bases and J by 7 bases, leaving 10 bases between them. TCRdb's table, derived via immunoSEQ multiplex PCR, lists solely in-frame clones and lacks some. The profile shows some 50,000 clones, 90% of them singletons. The TCR sequence derives from a man in his forties with acute or convalescent COVID-19. This chain connects TRBV10-2 to TRBJ2-1; possible D gene TRBD1, 5 bases. Sample: peripheral blood. The CDR3 spells CASSVTGNEQFF. For the CDR3, the DNA is TGCGCCAGCAGCGTTACAGGTAATGAGCAGTTCTTC.